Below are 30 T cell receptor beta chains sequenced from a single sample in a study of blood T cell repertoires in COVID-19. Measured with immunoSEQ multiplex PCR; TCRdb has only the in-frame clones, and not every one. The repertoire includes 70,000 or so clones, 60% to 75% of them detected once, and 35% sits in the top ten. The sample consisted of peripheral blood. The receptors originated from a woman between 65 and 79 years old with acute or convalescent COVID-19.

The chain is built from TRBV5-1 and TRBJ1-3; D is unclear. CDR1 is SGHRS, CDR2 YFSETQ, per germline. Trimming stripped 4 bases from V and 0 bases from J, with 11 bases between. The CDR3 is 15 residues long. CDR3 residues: CASSPTFTSGNTIYF. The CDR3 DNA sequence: TGCGCCAGCAGCCCTACTTTTACCTCTGGAAACACCATATATTTT.

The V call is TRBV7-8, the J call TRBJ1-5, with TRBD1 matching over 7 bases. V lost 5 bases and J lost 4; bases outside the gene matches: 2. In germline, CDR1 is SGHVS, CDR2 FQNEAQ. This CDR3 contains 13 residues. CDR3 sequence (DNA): TGTGCCAGCAGCGTGGACAGGAATCAGCCCCAGCATTTT. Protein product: CASSVDRNQPQHF.

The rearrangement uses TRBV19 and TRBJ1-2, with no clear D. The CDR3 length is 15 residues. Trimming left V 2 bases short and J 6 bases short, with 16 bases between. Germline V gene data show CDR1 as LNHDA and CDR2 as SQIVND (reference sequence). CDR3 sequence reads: CASSIKIGSPDGYTF. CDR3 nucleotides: TGTGCCAGTAGTATAAAGATTGGGAGTCCAGATGGCTACACCTTC.

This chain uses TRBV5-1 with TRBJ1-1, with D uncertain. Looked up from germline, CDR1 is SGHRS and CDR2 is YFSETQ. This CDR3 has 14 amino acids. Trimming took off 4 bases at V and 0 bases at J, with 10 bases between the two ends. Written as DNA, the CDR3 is TGCGCCAGCAGCACTGAACGGTTGAACACTGAAGCTTTCTTT. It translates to CASSTERLNTEAFF.

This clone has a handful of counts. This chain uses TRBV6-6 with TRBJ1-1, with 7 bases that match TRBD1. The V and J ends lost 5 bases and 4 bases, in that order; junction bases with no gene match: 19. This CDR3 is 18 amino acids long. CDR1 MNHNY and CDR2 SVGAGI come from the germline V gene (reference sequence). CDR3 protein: CASSPQIPGQTLSTEAFF. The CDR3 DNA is TGTGCCAGCAGTCCCCAAATTCCGGGACAGACCTTGAGCACTGAAGCTTTCTTT.

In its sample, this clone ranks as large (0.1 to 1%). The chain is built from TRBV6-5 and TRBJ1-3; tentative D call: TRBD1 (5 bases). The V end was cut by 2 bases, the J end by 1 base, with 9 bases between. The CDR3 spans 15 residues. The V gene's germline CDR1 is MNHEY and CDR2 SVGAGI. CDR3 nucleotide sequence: TGTGCCAGCAGTTACAGCGGGGGGTCTGGAAACACCATATATTTT. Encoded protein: CASSYSGGSGNTIYF.

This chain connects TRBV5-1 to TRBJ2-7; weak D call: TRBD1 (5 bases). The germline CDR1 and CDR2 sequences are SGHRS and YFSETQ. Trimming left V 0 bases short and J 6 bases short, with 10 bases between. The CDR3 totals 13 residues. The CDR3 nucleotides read TGCGCCAGCAGCTTGGCAGGGTACTCCGAGCAGTACTTC. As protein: CASSLAGYSEQYF.

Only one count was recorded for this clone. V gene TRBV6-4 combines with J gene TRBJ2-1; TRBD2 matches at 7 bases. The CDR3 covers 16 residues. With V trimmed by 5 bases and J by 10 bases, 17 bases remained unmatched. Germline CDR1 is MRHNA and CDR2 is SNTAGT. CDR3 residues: CASSPESGNPFREQFF. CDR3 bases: TGTGCCAGCAGTCCAGAAAGCGGGAACCCTTTCAGGGAGCAGTTCTTC.

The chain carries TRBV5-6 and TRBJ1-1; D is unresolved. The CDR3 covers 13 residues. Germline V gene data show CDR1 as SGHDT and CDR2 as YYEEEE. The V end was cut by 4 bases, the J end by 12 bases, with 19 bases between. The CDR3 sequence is CASSRRDEDSTFF. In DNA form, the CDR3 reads TGTGCCAGCAGCCGTAGAGATGAGGATTCGACTTTCTTT.

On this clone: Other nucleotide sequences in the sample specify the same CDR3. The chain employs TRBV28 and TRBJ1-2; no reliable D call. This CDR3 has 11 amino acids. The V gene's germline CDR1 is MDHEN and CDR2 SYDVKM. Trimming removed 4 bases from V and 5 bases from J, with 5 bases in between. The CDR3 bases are TGTGCCAGCAGTTCCAGGTATGGCTACACCTTC. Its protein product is CASSSRYGYTF.

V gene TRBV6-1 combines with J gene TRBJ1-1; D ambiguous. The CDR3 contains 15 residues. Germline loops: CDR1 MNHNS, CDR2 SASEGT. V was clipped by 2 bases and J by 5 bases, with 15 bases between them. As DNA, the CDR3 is TGTGCCAGCAGTGAAAGGGAGGGCCTGGGGACTGAAGCTTTCTTT. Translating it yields CASSEREGLGTEAFF.

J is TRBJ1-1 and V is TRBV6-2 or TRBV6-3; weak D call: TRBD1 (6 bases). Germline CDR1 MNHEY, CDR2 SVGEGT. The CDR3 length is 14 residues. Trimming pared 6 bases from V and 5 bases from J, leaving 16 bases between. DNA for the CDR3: TGTGCCAGCAGCAACCCCGGGGGGCATACTGAAGCTTTCTTT. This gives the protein CASSNPGGHTEAFF.

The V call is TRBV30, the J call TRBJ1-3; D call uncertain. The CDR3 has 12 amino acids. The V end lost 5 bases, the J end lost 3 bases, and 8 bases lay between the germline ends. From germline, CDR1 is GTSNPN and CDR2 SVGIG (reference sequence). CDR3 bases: TGTGCCTGGGGCTTTCGTGGAAACACCATATATTTT. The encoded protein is CAWGFRGNTIYF.

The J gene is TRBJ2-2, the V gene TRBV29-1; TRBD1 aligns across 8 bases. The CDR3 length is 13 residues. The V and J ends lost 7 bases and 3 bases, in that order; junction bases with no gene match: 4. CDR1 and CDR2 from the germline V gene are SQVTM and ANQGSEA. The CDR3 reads CSADRGYTGELFF. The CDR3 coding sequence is TGCAGCGCAGACAGGGGATACACCGGGGAGCTGTTTTTT.

This CDR3 is CASSLREGFTGELFF. CDR3 in DNA: TGTGCCAGCAGTTTGAGGGAGGGATTCACCGGGGAGCTGTTTTTT. This chain links TRBV27 with TRBJ2-2; 7 bases map to TRBD2. The CDR3 loop spans 15 amino acids. V was pared by 3 bases and J by 4 bases, with 5 bases of the junction left unmatched. Germline V CDR1 and CDR2: MNHEY, SMNVEV (reference sequence).

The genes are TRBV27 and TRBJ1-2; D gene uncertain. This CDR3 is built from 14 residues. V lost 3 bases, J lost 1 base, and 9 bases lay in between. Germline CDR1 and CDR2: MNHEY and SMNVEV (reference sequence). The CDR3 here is CASSFYVINYGYTF. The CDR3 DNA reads TGTGCCAGCAGTTTCTACGTTATTAACTATGGCTACACCTTC.

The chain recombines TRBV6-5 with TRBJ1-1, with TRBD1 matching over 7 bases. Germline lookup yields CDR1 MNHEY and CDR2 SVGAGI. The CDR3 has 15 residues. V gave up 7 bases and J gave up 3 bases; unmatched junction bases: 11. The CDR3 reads CASKIGQVRHTEAFF. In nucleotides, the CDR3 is TGTGCCAGCAAGATCGGACAGGTCAGGCACACTGAAGCTTTCTTT.

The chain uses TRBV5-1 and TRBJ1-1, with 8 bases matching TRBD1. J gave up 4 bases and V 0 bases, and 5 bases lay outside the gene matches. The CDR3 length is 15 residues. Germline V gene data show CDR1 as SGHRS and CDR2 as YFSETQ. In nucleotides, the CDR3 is TGCGCCAGCAGCTTGGGTGACAGGGGACGCACTGAAGCTTTCTTT. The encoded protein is CASSLGDRGRTEAFF.

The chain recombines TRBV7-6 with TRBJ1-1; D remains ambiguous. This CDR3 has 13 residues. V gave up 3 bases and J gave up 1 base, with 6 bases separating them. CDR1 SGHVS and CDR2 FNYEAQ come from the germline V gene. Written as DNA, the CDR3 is TGTGCCAGCAGCTTGAGACAGAACACTGAAGCTTTCTTT. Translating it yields CASSLRQNTEAFF.

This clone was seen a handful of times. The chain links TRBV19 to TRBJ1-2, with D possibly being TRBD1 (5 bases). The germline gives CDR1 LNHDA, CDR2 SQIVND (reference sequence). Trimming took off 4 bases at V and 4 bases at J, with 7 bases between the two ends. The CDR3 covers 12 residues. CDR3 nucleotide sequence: TGTGCCAGTAGTAGACAGTCCTATGGCTACACCTTC. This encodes CASSRQSYGYTF. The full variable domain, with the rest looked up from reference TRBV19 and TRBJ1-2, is DGGITQSPKYLFRKEGQNVTLSCEQNLNHDAMYWYRQDPGQGLRLIYYSQIVNDFQKGDIAEGYSVSREKKESFPLTVTSAQKNPTAFYLCASSRQSYGYTFGSGTRLTVV.

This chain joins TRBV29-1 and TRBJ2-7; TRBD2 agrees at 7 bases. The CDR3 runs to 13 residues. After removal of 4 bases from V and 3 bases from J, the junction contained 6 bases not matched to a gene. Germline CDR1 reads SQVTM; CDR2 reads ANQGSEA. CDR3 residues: CSVGASGGYEQYF. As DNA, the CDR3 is TGCAGCGTTGGTGCTAGCGGAGGCTACGAGCAGTACTTC.

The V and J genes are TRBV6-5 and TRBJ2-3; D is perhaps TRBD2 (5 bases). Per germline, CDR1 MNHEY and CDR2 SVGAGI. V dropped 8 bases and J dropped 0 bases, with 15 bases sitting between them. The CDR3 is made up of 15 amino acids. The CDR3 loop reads CASDRTGGSTDTQYF. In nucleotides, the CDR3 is TGTGCCAGCGACCGGACTGGCGGTAGCACAGATACGCAGTATTTT.

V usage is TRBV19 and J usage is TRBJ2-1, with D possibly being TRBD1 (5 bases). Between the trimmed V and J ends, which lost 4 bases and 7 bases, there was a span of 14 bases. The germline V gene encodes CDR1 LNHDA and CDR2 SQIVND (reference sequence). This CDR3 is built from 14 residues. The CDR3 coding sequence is TGTGCCAGTAGTAAGTCGACAGACAGAAATGAGCAGTTCTTC. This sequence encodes CASSKSTDRNEQFF.

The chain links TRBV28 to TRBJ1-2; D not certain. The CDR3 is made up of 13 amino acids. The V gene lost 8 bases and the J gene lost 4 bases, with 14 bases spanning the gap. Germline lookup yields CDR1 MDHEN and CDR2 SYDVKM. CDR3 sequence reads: CASPSPTGYGYTF. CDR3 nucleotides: TGTGCCAGCCCCTCCCCGACGGGCTATGGCTACACCTTC.

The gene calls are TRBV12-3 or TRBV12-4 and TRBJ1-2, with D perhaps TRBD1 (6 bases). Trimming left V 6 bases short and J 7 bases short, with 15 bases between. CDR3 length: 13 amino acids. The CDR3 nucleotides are TGTGCCAGCAGCAAGGGGGTAGTGGGTGGCTACACCTTC. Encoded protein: CASSKGVVGGYTF.

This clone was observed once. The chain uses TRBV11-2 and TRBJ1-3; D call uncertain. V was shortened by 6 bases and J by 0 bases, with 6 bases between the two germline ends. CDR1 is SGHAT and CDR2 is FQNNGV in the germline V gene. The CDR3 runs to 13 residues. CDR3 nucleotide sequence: TGTGCCAGCAGGGACTTCTCTGGAAACACCATATATTTT. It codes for CASRDFSGNTIYF.

The CDR3 DNA follows: TGTGCCAGCACTCCATCGGGAGATACGCAGTATTTT. It yields the protein CASTPSGDTQYF. The V call is TRBV12-3 or TRBV12-4, the J call TRBJ2-3; D not certain. The germline V and J ends were trimmed by 7 bases and 5 bases, with 10 bases remaining between them. CDR3 size: 12 residues.

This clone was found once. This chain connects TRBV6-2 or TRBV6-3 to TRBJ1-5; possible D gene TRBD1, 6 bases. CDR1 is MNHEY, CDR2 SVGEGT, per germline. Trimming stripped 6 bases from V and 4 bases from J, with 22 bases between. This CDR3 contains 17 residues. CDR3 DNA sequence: TGTGCCAGCAGCCAGTCGGGGGGCGCGGGGTTTAATCAGCCCCAGCATTTT. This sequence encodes CASSQSGGAGFNQPQHF.

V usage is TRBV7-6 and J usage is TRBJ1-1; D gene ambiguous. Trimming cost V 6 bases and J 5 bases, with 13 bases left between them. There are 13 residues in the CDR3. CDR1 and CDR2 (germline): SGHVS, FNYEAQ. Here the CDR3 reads CASSLSYTTEAFF. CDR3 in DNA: TGTGCCAGCAGTTTAAGTTACACGACTGAAGCTTTCTTT. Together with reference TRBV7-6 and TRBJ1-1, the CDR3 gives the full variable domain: GAGVSQSPRYKVTKRGQDVALRCDPISGHVSLYWYRQALGQGPEFLTYFNYEAQQDKSGLPNDRFSAERPEGSISTLTIQRTEQRDSAMYRCASSLSYTTEAFFGQGTRLTVV.

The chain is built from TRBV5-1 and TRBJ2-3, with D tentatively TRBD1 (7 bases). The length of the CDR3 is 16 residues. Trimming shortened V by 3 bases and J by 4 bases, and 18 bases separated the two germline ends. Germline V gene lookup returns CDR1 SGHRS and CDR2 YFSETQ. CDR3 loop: CASSWKRQGGSDTQYF. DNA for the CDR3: TGCGCCAGCAGCTGGAAAAGACAGGGAGGTTCAGATACGCAGTATTTT.